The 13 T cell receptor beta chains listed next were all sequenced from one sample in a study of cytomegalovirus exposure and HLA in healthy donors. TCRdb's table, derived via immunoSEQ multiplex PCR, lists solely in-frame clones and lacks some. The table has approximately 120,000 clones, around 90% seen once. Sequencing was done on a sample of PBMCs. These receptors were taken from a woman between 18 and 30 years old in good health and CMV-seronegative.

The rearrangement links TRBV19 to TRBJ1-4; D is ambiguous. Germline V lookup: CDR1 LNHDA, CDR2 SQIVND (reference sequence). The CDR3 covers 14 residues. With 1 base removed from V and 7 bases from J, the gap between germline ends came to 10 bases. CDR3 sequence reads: CASSIVHLSEKLFF. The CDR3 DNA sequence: TGTGCCAGTAGTATAGTCCACCTAAGTGAAAAACTGTTTTTT.

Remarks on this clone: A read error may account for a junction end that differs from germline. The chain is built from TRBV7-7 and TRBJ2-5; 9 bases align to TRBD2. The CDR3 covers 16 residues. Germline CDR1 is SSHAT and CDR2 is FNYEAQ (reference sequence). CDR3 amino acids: CASSLGAGGPVETQYF. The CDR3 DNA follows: TGTGCTAGCAGCTTGGGGGCGGGAGGGCCAGTGGAGACCCAGTACTTC.

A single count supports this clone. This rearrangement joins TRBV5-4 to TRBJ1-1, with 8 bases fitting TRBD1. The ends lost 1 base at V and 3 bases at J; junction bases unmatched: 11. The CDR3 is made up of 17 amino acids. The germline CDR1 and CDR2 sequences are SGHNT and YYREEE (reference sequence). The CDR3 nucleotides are TGTGCCAGCAGCTTGCGCACCGGGACAGGAGCGGACACTGAAGCTTTCTTT. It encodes CASSLRTGTGADTEAFF.

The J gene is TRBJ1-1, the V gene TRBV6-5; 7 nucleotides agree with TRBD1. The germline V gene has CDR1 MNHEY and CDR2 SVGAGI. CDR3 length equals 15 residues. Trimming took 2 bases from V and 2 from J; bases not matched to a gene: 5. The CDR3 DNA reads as TGTGCCAGCAGTTACGTCGGGACAGCTAACACTGAAGCTTTCTTT. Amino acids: CASSYVGTANTEAFF.

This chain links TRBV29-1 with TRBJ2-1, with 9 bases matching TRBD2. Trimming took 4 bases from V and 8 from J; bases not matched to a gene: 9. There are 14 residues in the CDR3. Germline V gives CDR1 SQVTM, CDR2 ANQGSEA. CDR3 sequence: CSVAGTSPWDEQFF. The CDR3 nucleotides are TGCAGCGTTGCGGGGACTAGCCCGTGGGATGAGCAGTTCTTC.

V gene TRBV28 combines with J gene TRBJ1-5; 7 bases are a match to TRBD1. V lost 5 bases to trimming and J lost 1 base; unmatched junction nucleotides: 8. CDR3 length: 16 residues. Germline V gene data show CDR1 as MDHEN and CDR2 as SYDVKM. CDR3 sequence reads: CASSTADRMSNQPQHF. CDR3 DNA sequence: TGTGCCAGCAGTACTGCGGACAGGATGAGCAATCAGCCCCAGCATTTT.

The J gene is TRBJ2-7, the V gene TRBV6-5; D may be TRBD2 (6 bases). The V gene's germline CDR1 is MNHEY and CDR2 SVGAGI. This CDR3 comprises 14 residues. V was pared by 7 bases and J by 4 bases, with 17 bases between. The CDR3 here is CASTRGGVSYEQYF. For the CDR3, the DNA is TGTGCCAGCACGCGAGGCGGGGTTTCGTACGAGCAGTACTTC.

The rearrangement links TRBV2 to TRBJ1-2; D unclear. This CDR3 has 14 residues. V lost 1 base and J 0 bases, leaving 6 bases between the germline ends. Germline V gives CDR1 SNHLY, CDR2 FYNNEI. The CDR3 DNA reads TGTGCCAGCAGTGAAGGCAGAACTAACTATGGCTACACCTTC. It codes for CASSEGRTNYGYTF.

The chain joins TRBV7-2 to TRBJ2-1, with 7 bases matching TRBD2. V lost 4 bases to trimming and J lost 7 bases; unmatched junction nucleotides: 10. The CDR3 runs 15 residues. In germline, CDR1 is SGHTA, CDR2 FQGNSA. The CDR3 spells CASSSKAGEVNEQFF. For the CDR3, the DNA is TGTGCCAGCAGCTCTAAGGCGGGAGAGGTTAATGAGCAGTTCTTC.

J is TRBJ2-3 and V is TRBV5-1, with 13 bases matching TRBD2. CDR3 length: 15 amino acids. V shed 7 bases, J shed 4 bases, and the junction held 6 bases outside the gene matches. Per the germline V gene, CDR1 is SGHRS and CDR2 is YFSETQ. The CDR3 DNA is TGCGCCAGCTGTGACGGACTAGCGGGGGCAGATACGCAGTATTTT. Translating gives CASCDGLAGADTQYF.

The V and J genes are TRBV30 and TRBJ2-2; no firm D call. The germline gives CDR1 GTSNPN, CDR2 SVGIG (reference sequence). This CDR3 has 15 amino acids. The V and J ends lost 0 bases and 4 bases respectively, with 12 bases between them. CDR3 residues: CAWSVVTASTGELFF. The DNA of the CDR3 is TGTGCCTGGAGTGTCGTGACTGCCAGCACCGGGGAGCTGTTTTTT.

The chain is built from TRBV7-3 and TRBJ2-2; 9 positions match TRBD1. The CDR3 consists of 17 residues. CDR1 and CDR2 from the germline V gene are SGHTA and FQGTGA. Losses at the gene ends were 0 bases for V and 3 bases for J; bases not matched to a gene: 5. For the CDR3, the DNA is TGTGCCAGCAGCTTAACGGGACAGGGCGGATACACCGGGGAGCTGTTTTTT. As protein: CASSLTGQGGYTGELFF.

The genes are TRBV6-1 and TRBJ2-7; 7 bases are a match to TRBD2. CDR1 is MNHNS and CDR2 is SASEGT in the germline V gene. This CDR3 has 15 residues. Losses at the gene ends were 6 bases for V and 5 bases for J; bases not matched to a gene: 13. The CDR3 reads CASSKGREPSNEQYF. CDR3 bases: TGTGCCAGCAGCAAAGGGCGGGAGCCATCCAACGAGCAGTACTTC.